Below are 21 T cell receptor beta chains sequenced from a single sample in a study of cytomegalovirus exposure and HLA in healthy donors (dated by TCRdb to about 2017). Libraries came from the immunoSEQ multiplex PCR assay. A mixture of 60 forward primers for TCR Vbeta segments and 13 reverse primers for TCR Jbeta segments was used in the multiplex PCR. TCRdb obtained this table from immuneACCESS and retained in-frame rearrangements with V and J assigned. These tables miss some clones; where compared with another copy, unresolved V genes account for less than half of the shortfall, and the remainder is unexplained. The sample data list approximately 130,000 clones, and over 75% of these were observed just once. The ten largest make up around 1.2% of the sample. The sequenced sample was PBMCs. All receptors come from a man aged 45-60 years in good health and CMV-seronegative.

In DNA, the CDR3 is TGTGCCAGCAGTCGAAACCCTAGCGGGGGATACGAGCAGTACTTC. Residues: CASSRNPSGGYEQYF. The V and J genes are TRBV6-5 and TRBJ2-7; TRBD2 agrees at 10 bases. CDR1 and CDR2 (germline): MNHEY, SVGAGI. V trimming: 5 bases; J trimming: 4 bases; junction bases outside the gene matches: 8. There are 15 residues in the CDR3.

The CDR3: CASSGLAGGSTDTQYF. CDR3 in DNA: TGTGCCAGCAGTGGGCTAGCGGGAGGTAGCACAGATACGCAGTATTTT. The rearrangement uses TRBV11-2 and TRBJ2-3; 11 bases are shared with TRBD2. CDR1 SGHAT and CDR2 FQNNGV come from the germline V gene. The CDR3 has 16 residues. After removal of 6 bases from V and 0 bases from J, the junction contained 5 bases not matched to a gene.

This chain uses TRBV2 with TRBJ2-5; TRBD2 is a possible D gene (5 bases). V gave up 11 bases and J gave up 5 bases, with 21 bases separating them. The CDR3 loop spans 14 amino acids. The germline CDR1 and CDR2 sequences are SNHLY and FYNNEI. Written as DNA, the CDR3 is TGTGCCGCCAACTACGGCCTTAGCGAGGAGACCCAGTACTTC. Translating it yields CAANYGLSEETQYF.

The chain employs TRBV5-1 and TRBJ2-3; 7 positions agree with TRBD1. The CDR3 loop spans 17 amino acids. Germline V CDR1 and CDR2: SGHRS, YFSETQ. V lost 0 bases to trimming and J lost 0 bases; unmatched junction nucleotides: 7. CDR3 sequence (DNA): TGCGCCAGCAGCTTGGGTGACAGGGTCACAAGCACAGATACGCAGTATTTT. Amino acids: CASSLGDRVTSTDTQYF.

This chain links TRBV21-1 with TRBJ2-5; TRBD2 is taken as the D call from the table, unchecked against the DNA. TRBV21-1 is designated a pseudogene. The CDR3 totals 15 residues. The CDR3 DNA reads TGTGCCAGCAGCAAATGGTGGACTAGCGCCGGGACCCAGTACTTC. It translates to CASSKWWTSAGTQYF.

This chain connects TRBV7-9 to TRBJ2-3, with a weak D call TRBD2 (6 bases). This CDR3 is 13 amino acids long. CDR1 and CDR2 from the germline V gene are SEHNR and FQNEAQ (reference sequence). Deletions cut 5 bases from V and 6 bases from J, with 12 bases between. The CDR3 DNA reads TGTGCCAGCAGCCGCCTACTAGCCGATACGCAGTATTTT. This encodes CASSRLLADTQYF.

This clone was recorded a few times. The chain carries TRBV2 and TRBJ2-7; 8 nucleotides agree with TRBD1. The CDR3 totals 11 residues. The germline V gene has CDR1 SNHLY and CDR2 FYNNEI. With 5 bases clipped from V and 6 bases from J, the junction kept 0 bases outside the gene matches. The CDR3 loop reads CASSTGGEQYF. The CDR3 coding sequence is TGTGCCAGCAGTACAGGGGGCGAGCAGTACTTC.

The V call is TRBV6-1, the J call TRBJ2-6; 8 nucleotides match TRBD2. J lost 4 bases, V lost 7 bases, and 6 bases had no gene match. CDR3 length: 15 residues. Per the germline V gene, CDR1 is MNHNS and CDR2 is SASEGT. The CDR3 nucleotides read TGTGCCAGCACGGGGGGGGCTTCGGGGGCCAACGTCCTGACTTTC. This sequence encodes CASTGGASGANVLTF.

The chain has TRBV19 and TRBJ1-5; tentatively, D is TRBD1 (5 bases). There are 17 residues in the CDR3. V lost 2 bases and J lost 4, with 18 bases in between. Germline CDR1 LNHDA, CDR2 SQIVND (reference sequence). Here the CDR3 DNA reads TGTGCCAGTAGTATAAGTGACCCCAGGGCCCTGAATCAGCCCCAGCATTTT. Translating gives CASSISDPRALNQPQHF.

This clone showed up just once. V and J are TRBV4-3 and TRBJ1-6, with D unresolved. The germline CDR1 and CDR2 sequences are LGHNA and YSLEER. Trimming stripped 1 base from V and 7 bases from J, with 8 bases between. The CDR3 consists of 14 residues. DNA for the CDR3: TGCGCCAGCAGCCAAGGACATACGAATTCACCCCTCCACTTT. It codes for CASSQGHTNSPLHF.

The gene calls are TRBV11-2 and TRBJ2-5, with D possibly being TRBD2 (5 bases). This CDR3 is built from 14 residues. V was pared by 3 bases and J by 1 base, with 9 bases between. The germline gives CDR1 SGHAT, CDR2 FQNNGV. DNA of the CDR3: TGTGCCAGCAGCTTTTTTAGCGTCCAAGAGACCCAGTACTTC. Translated, it gives CASSFFSVQETQYF.

The rearrangement uses TRBV5-1 and TRBJ2-2; TRBD2 matches 14 bases. Germline assignment: CDR1 SGHRS and CDR2 YFSETQ. There are 17 residues in the CDR3. The junction had 3 bases not matched to a gene; V was cut back by 3 bases and J by 2 bases. CDR3 DNA: TGCGCCAGCAGCTCGGGACTAGCGGGGGAAAACACCGGGGAGCTGTTTTTT. It is translated as CASSSGLAGENTGELFF.

This clone was observed a single time. The V gene is TRBV27, the J gene TRBJ1-5, with 9 positions matching TRBD1. The V gene's germline CDR1 is MNHEY and CDR2 SMNVEV (reference sequence). The CDR3 has 15 residues. V lost 6 bases, J lost 2 bases, and 5 bases stayed unmatched. The CDR3 sequence: CASSSRTGGNQPQHF. The CDR3 DNA reads as TGTGCCAGCAGCAGCAGGACAGGGGGCAATCAGCCCCAGCATTTT.

This clone showed up just a few times. The CDR3 sequence is CASSQTGGDYGYTF. Here the CDR3 DNA reads TGTGCCAGCAGCCAGACAGGGGGCGACTATGGCTACACCTTC. The gene calls are TRBV14 and TRBJ1-2; 10 bases line up with TRBD1. V lost 3 bases and J lost 3; bases outside the gene matches: 1. Germline V lookup: CDR1 SGHDN, CDR2 FVKESK. This CDR3 is built from 14 residues.

This chain connects TRBV7-2 to TRBJ2-2, with 11 nucleotides matching TRBD2. The germline gives CDR1 SGHTA, CDR2 FQGNSA. Trimming took 5 bases from V and 5 from J; bases not matched to a gene: 7. CDR3 length: 16 residues. The CDR3, as DNA: TGTGCCAGCAGCCCGGGACTAGCGGAGGGTACCGGGGAGCTGTTTTTT. Amino acid sequence: CASSPGLAEGTGELFF.

In its sample, this clone was seen a few times. The chain combines TRBV10-3 with TRBJ2-2; TRBD1 matches at 9 bases. The CDR3 covers 14 residues. Germline V gene sequence: CDR1 ENHRY, CDR2 SYGVKD. Unmatched junction bases numbered 2, after V lost 6 bases and J lost 3 bases. As DNA, the CDR3 is TGTGCCATCAGCCGGGACAGGGACACCGGGGAGCTGTTTTTT. This translates into CAISRDRDTGELFF.

This clone was recorded a few times. J is TRBJ1-3 and V is TRBV6-5, with D tentatively TRBD1 (5 bases). The V end was cut by 6 bases, the J end by 2 bases, with 14 bases between. The CDR3 consists of 15 residues. Germline V CDR1 and CDR2: MNHEY, SVGAGI. The CDR3 reads CASRRTGLAGNTIYF. CDR3 bases: TGTGCCAGCAGAAGAACAGGCCTCGCTGGAAACACCATATATTTT.

This rearrangement joins TRBV28 to TRBJ1-5, with TRBD1 matching over 11 bases. This CDR3 has 14 residues. Germline lookup yields CDR1 MDHEN and CDR2 SYDVKM. Germline trimming cut 11 bases from V and 6 bases from J; bases unmatched to any gene: 9. In nucleotides, the CDR3 is TGTGCCTGTAAGGCCGGGACAGGGGGTCAGCCCCAGCATTTT. Translated: CACKAGTGGQPQHF.

The rearrangement links TRBV9 to TRBJ2-2; TRBD1 is a possible D gene (5 bases). V lost 0 bases and J lost 6, with 9 bases in between. There are 14 residues in the CDR3. Germline assignment: CDR1 SGDLS and CDR2 YYNGEE. The CDR3 is CASSVARAPGELFF. In DNA, the CDR3 is TGTGCCAGCAGCGTAGCCAGGGCTCCCGGGGAGCTGTTTTTT.

CDR3 residues: CASSSGPGDNEKLFF. The CDR3 DNA sequence: TGTGCCAGCAGCTCCGGACCGGGGGATAATGAAAAACTGTTTTTT. The V gene is TRBV5-4, the J gene TRBJ1-4; maybe TRBD1 (5 bases). This CDR3 has 15 residues. The V and J ends lost 3 bases and 4 bases respectively, with 13 bases between them. Germline CDR1 reads SGHNT; CDR2 reads YYREEE (reference sequence).

This chain connects TRBV18 to TRBJ1-1; the match to TRBD1 covers 7 bases. Germline CDR1 reads KGHSH; CDR2 reads LQKENI. V lost 0 bases to trimming and J lost 7 bases; unmatched junction nucleotides: 2. The CDR3 extends over 13 amino acids. CDR3 sequence: CASSPPGTDEAFF. CDR3 in DNA: TGTGCCAGCTCACCACCGGGGACAGATGAAGCTTTCTTT.